The present TCR beta chain was sequenced within a study of blood T cell repertoires in COVID-19 (dated by TCRdb to the early 2020s). Regarding the complete study: Samples covering the acute and convalescent phases of COVID-19 were provided by collaborators in the United States, Italy and Spain. The material from the prospective study consisted of cDNA or gDNA derived from T cells, B-cell-depleted T cells, or PBMCs. Where HLA class I and class II types were available, the types were taken from metadata supplied by the sample provider, not from assay-based typing. Samples came from the ongoing ImmuneRACE study (first 160 participants) plus 1,254 subjects from 6 global collaborators. The repertoires were released in a freely available public database intended as a resource for research on the immune response to SARS-CoV-2. The sample metadata nearly always contained a de-identified subject ID, COVID-19 status, age in years and sex. The dataset comprised deeply sampled blood TCRbeta repertoires from subjects exposed to, actively infected with, or recovered from COVID-19. Points the paper makes about the study in general: How much clinical and demographic metadata was included differed by source and by participant, and the metadata was provided uncurated.

The germline V gene sets CDR1 to MDHEN and CDR2 to SYDVKM. Cut back by 3 bases and 4 bases, the V and J ends lie 15 bases apart. From the cysteine up to the phenylalanine, the CDR3 has a length of 15 residues. This entry keeps only the CDR3 DNA: 45 bases, framed from base 1. In the case of this clone: It has no known antigen specificity. The input lacks base qualities; no much larger clone sits a single base away.

TCRbeta CDR3 regions were amplified from genomic DNA using the immunoSEQ Assay, a bias-controlled multiplex PCR. In the authors' own workflow: Nucleated cell counts per sample were estimated from amplification of reference gene primers within the assay. To quantify the absolute abundance of each unique TCRbeta CDR3 rearrangement, sequence reads were collapsed and filtered. For each sample, productive Simpson clonality was calculated as the square root of Simpson's diversity index over productive rearrangements. TCRdb holds this immuneACCESS table with in-frame rearrangements only. Some clones are missing; in checked studies, unresolved V genes explain under half, and the rest has no known cause. The D gene and trimming were derived from the DNA, and the V and J assignments and clone size from that table. This sample holds about 260,000 clones; roughly 86% were observed only once. Around 0.67% of the sample is taken by the ten largest.

Whole blood was collected in K2EDTA tubes by collaborating institutions according to the institutions' own protocols. For TCRbeta analysis, collaborators shipped samples in one of three forms: frozen whole blood, isolated PBMCs, or DNA extracted from either of those sample types. The rearrangement joined TRBV28 to TRBJ1-1; TRBD1 is a possible D gene, resting on 6 matching bases. The source of this sequence is a human donor in a cohort sampled during active COVID-19. Specimen: peripheral blood. The nucleotides are TGTGCCAGCAGTTTCAGCAGGGGATCAGCCACTGAAGCTTTCTTT. Translated, this is CASSFSRGSATEAFF. Reference TRBV28 and TRBJ1-1 genes cover what lies past the CDR3, so the full variable domain is DVKVTQSSRYLVKRTGEKVFLECVQDMDHENMFWYRQDPGLGLRLIYFSYDVKMKEKGDIPEGYSVSREKKERFSLILESASTNQTSMYLCASSFSRGSATEAFFGQGTRLTVV.